These T cell receptor beta chains were read from a single sample in a study of blood T cells in healthy people across ages. TCRdb reprocessed the 5' RACE reads with MiXCR, giving one entry per CDR3 protein. Of about 1,400,000 distinct CDR3 sequences listed, roughly 60% are singletons. Sequenced material: blood. Receptor source: a man between 18 and 35 years old in good health. Each CDR3 is given with its conserved first and last residue. The D gene is left open where the match is weak. Part of the rows lack a size; the others show once, few, many or a class for expanded clones.

v_call: TRBV5-1
d_call: TRBD1
clone_size: .
cdr3_length: 15
j_call: TRBJ1-4
cdr3_aa: CASSLGTGGDEKLFF
cdr3_nt: TGCGCCAGCAGCTTGGGGACAGGGGGGGATGAAAAACTGTTTTTT

v_call: TRBV12-3/TRBV12-4
d_call: .
clone_size: .
cdr3_length: 15
j_call: TRBJ1-1
cdr3_aa: CASSLEGWMGTEAFF
cdr3_nt: TGTGCCAGCAGTTTAGAGGGGTGGATGGGAACTGAAGCTTTCTTT

v_call: TRBV20-1
d_call: .
clone_size: .
cdr3_length: 13
j_call: TRBJ2-7
cdr3_aa: CSARDGAPYEQYF
cdr3_nt: TGCAGTGCTAGGGACGGGGCCCCCTACGAGCAGTACTTC

v_call: TRBV7-9
d_call: TRBD2
clone_size: .
cdr3_length: 15
j_call: TRBJ2-2
cdr3_aa: CASSSGTTHTGELFF
cdr3_nt: TGTGCCAGCAGCTCCGGGACTACCCACACCGGGGAGCTGTTTTTT

v_call: TRBV10-3
d_call: .
clone_size: .
cdr3_length: 15
j_call: TRBJ2-7
cdr3_aa: CAIKFRGLDSYEQYF
cdr3_nt: TGTGCCATCAAGTTTCGGGGCCTTGACTCCTACGAGCAGTACTTC

v_call: TRBV5-1
d_call: .
clone_size: .
cdr3_length: 13
j_call: TRBJ2-7
cdr3_aa: CASRSRSPYEQYF
cdr3_nt: TGCGCCAGCAGATCACGGAGTCCCTACGAGCAGTACTTC

v_call: TRBV29-1
d_call: .
clone_size: .
cdr3_length: 13
j_call: TRBJ1-1
cdr3_aa: CGVTGIRMSEAFF
cdr3_nt: TGCGGCGTTACAGGGATTCGTATGTCTGAAGCTTTCTTT

v_call: TRBV5-6
d_call: .
clone_size: .
cdr3_length: 16
j_call: TRBJ2-7
cdr3_aa: CASSADPGTTTYEQYF
cdr3_nt: TGTGCCAGCAGCGCAGACCCCGGGACAACTACCTACGAGCAGTACTTC

v_call: TRBV5-1
d_call: .
clone_size: once
cdr3_length: 17
j_call: TRBJ1-6
cdr3_aa: CASTLDPASSYNSPLHF
cdr3_nt: TGCGCCAGCACTCTGGACCCCGCGAGCTCCTATAATTCACCCCTCCACTTT

v_call: TRBV5-1
d_call: .
clone_size: .
cdr3_length: 15
j_call: TRBJ2-5
cdr3_aa: CASSLAGRFAETQYF
cdr3_nt: TGCGCCAGCAGCTTGGCGGGGAGGTTCGCAGAGACCCAGTACTTC

v_call: TRBV5-1
d_call: .
clone_size: .
cdr3_length: 14
j_call: TRBJ1-1
cdr3_aa: CASSLDEGLTEAFF
cdr3_nt: TGCGCCAGCAGCTTGGATGAGGGGCTCACTGAAGCTTTCTTT

v_call: TRBV13
d_call: TRBD1
clone_size: .
cdr3_length: 15
j_call: TRBJ2-5
cdr3_aa: CASSPSAGGRETQYF
cdr3_nt: TGTGCCAGCAGTCCGTCAGCAGGGGGCAGGGAGACCCAGTACTTC

v_call: TRBV7-5
d_call: .
clone_size: .
cdr3_length: 16
j_call: TRBJ1-2
cdr3_aa: CISVSEASIPGQVYTF
cdr3_nt: .

v_call: TRBV28
d_call: .
clone_size: .
cdr3_length: 15
j_call: TRBJ1-2
cdr3_aa: CASSFPGEYYGGYTF
cdr3_nt: TGTGCCAGCAGTTTCCCAGGGGAATATTATGGTGGCTACACCTTC

v_call: TRBV7-2
d_call: .
clone_size: .
cdr3_length: 15
j_call: TRBJ1-4
cdr3_aa: CASSLGGRRDEKLFF
cdr3_nt: TGTGCCAGCAGCTTAGGAGGGAGGAGGGATGAAAAACTGTTTTTT

v_call: TRBV7-9
d_call: .
clone_size: .
cdr3_length: 13
j_call: TRBJ1-4
cdr3_aa: CASSFPDGEKLFF
cdr3_nt: TGTGCCAGCAGCTTCCCTGATGGTGAAAAACTGTTTTTT

v_call: TRBV4-2
d_call: .
clone_size: .
cdr3_length: 15
j_call: TRBJ2-3
cdr3_aa: CASSQEKRTTDTQYF
cdr3_nt: TGTGCCAGCAGCCAAGAAAAGCGGACCACAGATACGCAGTATTTT

v_call: TRBV20-1
d_call: TRBD1
clone_size: .
cdr3_length: 13
j_call: TRBJ1-1
cdr3_aa: CNARAGGDTEAFF
cdr3_nt: TGCAATGCTAGAGCAGGGGGGGATACTGAAGCTTTCTTT

v_call: TRBV23-1
d_call: .
clone_size: .
cdr3_length: 18
j_call: TRBJ2-7
cdr3_aa: CASSQSAVLEQVDCEQYF
cdr3_nt: TGCGCCAGCAGTCAATCGGCAGTCTTGGAACAGGTTGACTGCGAGCAGTACTTC

v_call: TRBV5-4
d_call: .
clone_size: .
cdr3_length: 11
j_call: TRBJ1-1
cdr3_aa: CASGSNSQAFF
cdr3_nt: TGTGCCAGCGGTTCTAACTCGCAGGCTTTCTTT

v_call: TRBV20-1
d_call: .
clone_size: .
cdr3_length: 12
j_call: TRBJ2-1
cdr3_aa: CSAIVGGREQFF
cdr3_nt: TGCAGTGCTATCGTGGGAGGTCGTGAGCAGTTCTTC

v_call: TRBV21-1
d_call: .
clone_size: .
cdr3_length: 14
j_call: TRBJ2-1
cdr3_aa: CASSKALRGNEQFF
cdr3_nt: TGTGCCAGCAGCAAAGCGCTACGGGGTAATGAGCAGTTCTTC

v_call: TRBV7-8
d_call: .
clone_size: few
cdr3_length: 14
j_call: TRBJ2-7
cdr3_aa: CASSPLRGSNEQYF
cdr3_nt: TGTGCCAGCAGCCCTTTGCGGGGTAGCAACGAGCAGTACTTC

v_call: TRBV27
d_call: TRBD2
clone_size: .
cdr3_length: 13
j_call: TRBJ2-2
cdr3_aa: CASRWEGTGELFF
cdr3_nt: TGTGCCAGCAGGTGGGAGGGTACCGGGGAGCTGTTTTTT

v_call: TRBV6-2/TRBV6-3
d_call: TRBD1
clone_size: .
cdr3_length: 14
j_call: TRBJ2-3
cdr3_aa: CASRQDRASDTQYF
cdr3_nt: TGTGCCAGCAGGCAGGACAGGGCTTCAGATACGCAGTATTTT

v_call: TRBV20-1
d_call: TRBD2
clone_size: once
cdr3_length: 14
j_call: TRBJ2-5
cdr3_aa: CSTPGLAGGETQYF
cdr3_nt: TGCAGTACCCCAGGACTAGCGGGAGGAGAGACCCAGTACTTC

v_call: TRBV7-9
d_call: .
clone_size: few
cdr3_length: 15
j_call: TRBJ2-7
cdr3_aa: CASSLSSPVVDEQYF
cdr3_nt: TGTGCCAGCAGCTTATCATCCCCCGTCGTGGACGAGCAGTACTTC

v_call: TRBV20-1
d_call: .
clone_size: few
cdr3_length: 13
j_call: TRBJ2-7
cdr3_aa: CSARGLSTYEQYF
cdr3_nt: TGCAGTGCCAGAGGGCTATCCACCTACGAGCAGTACTTC

v_call: TRBV4-1
d_call: .
clone_size: .
cdr3_length: 16
j_call: TRBJ2-3
cdr3_aa: CASSQRLGVFPDTQYF
cdr3_nt: TGCGCCAGCAGCCAACGGCTAGGGGTATTTCCAGATACGCAGTATTTT

v_call: TRBV12-3/TRBV12-4
d_call: .
clone_size: .
cdr3_length: 12
j_call: TRBJ2-1
cdr3_aa: CASSLDPDEQFF
cdr3_nt: TGTGCCAGCAGTTTAGACCCCGATGAGCAGTTCTTC

v_call: TRBV20-1
d_call: TRBD1
clone_size: .
cdr3_length: 15
j_call: TRBJ1-1
cdr3_aa: CSALAPGQGVTEAFF
cdr3_nt: TGCAGTGCTTTGGCCCCGGGACAGGGAGTGACTGAAGCTTTCTTT

v_call: TRBV30
d_call: .
clone_size: .
cdr3_length: 14
j_call: TRBJ2-7
cdr3_aa: CATRTRASSYEQYF
cdr3_nt: TGTGCCACGCGCACTAGGGCGAGCTCCTACGAGCAGTACTTC

v_call: TRBV29-1
d_call: TRBD2
clone_size: .
cdr3_length: 15
j_call: TRBJ2-1
cdr3_aa: CSVGALAGPYNEQFF
cdr3_nt: TGCAGCGTTGGGGCCCTAGCGGGACCTTACAATGAGCAGTTCTTC

v_call: TRBV28
d_call: .
clone_size: .
cdr3_length: 16
j_call: TRBJ2-7
cdr3_aa: CASSLSWGRVSYEQYF
cdr3_nt: TGTGCCAGCAGTTTATCGTGGGGGCGTGTCTCCTACGAGCAGTACTTC

v_call: TRBV2
d_call: .
clone_size: .
cdr3_length: 13
j_call: TRBJ2-5
cdr3_aa: CASSEAAGETQYF
cdr3_nt: TGTGCCAGCAGTGAAGCGGCAGGCGAGACCCAGTACTTC

v_call: TRBV5-5
d_call: TRBD1
clone_size: many
cdr3_length: 17
j_call: TRBJ2-5
cdr3_aa: CASTREVFGQGAETQYF
cdr3_nt: TGTGCCAGCACCCGGGAGGTTTTTGGACAGGGGGCAGAGACCCAGTACTTC

v_call: TRBV5-1
d_call: .
clone_size: .
cdr3_length: 16
j_call: TRBJ1-1
cdr3_aa: CASSLLTGGMNTEAFF
cdr3_nt: TGCGCCAGCAGCTTACTAACAGGAGGGATGAACACTGAAGCTTTCTTT

v_call: TRBV15
d_call: .
clone_size: .
cdr3_length: 13
j_call: TRBJ2-1
cdr3_aa: CATSRAAAHEQFF
cdr3_nt: TGTGCCACCAGCAGAGCAGCGGCGCATGAGCAGTTCTTC

v_call: TRBV7-8
d_call: .
clone_size: once
cdr3_length: 13
j_call: TRBJ1-2
cdr3_aa: CASSPKGSYGYTF
cdr3_nt: TGTGCCAGCAGCCCGAAGGGTAGCTATGGCTACACCTTC

v_call: TRBV27
d_call: TRBD2
clone_size: .
cdr3_length: 14
j_call: TRBJ2-1
cdr3_aa: CASSFGGTFNEQFF
cdr3_nt: TGTGCCAGCAGTTTCGGGGGGACCTTCAATGAGCAGTTCTTC

v_call: TRBV5-1
d_call: .
clone_size: .
cdr3_length: 15
j_call: TRBJ2-7
cdr3_aa: CASNLWHAGPYEQYF
cdr3_nt: TGCGCCAGCAACTTGTGGCATGCAGGTCCCTACGAGCAGTACTTC

v_call: TRBV6-5
d_call: TRBD1
clone_size: .
cdr3_length: 16
j_call: TRBJ1-4
cdr3_aa: CASSPTGVYANEKLFF
cdr3_nt: TGTGCCAGCAGTCCTACAGGGGTTTATGCTAATGAAAAACTGTTTTTT

v_call: TRBV2
d_call: .
clone_size: few
cdr3_length: 13
j_call: TRBJ2-4
cdr3_aa: CASSQPAKNIQYF
cdr3_nt: TGTGCCAGCAGTCAGCCAGCCAAAAACATTCAGTACTTC

v_call: TRBV25-1
d_call: TRBD1
clone_size: few
cdr3_length: 13
j_call: TRBJ1-2
cdr3_aa: CASGTGGTYGYTF
cdr3_nt: TGTGCCAGTGGGACAGGGGGTACCTATGGCTACACCTTC

v_call: TRBV7-9
d_call: .
clone_size: .
cdr3_length: 14
j_call: TRBJ1-2
cdr3_aa: CASSPPARDYGYTF
cdr3_nt: TGTGCCAGCAGCCCCCCTGCAAGGGACTATGGCTACACCTTC

v_call: TRBV7-7
d_call: TRBD2
clone_size: few
cdr3_length: 15
j_call: TRBJ2-5
cdr3_aa: CASSLKISGDETQYF
cdr3_nt: TGTGCTAGCAGCTTAAAAATCAGCGGGGATGAGACCCAGTACTTC

v_call: TRBV12-3/TRBV12-4
d_call: .
clone_size: .
cdr3_length: 13
j_call: TRBJ2-7
cdr3_aa: CASGPGASYEQYF
cdr3_nt: TGTGCCAGCGGCCCAGGTGCCTCCTACGAGCAGTACTTC

v_call: TRBV6-1
d_call: TRBD2
clone_size: .
cdr3_length: 16
j_call: TRBJ2-3
cdr3_aa: CASNVDLAGGSHTQYF
cdr3_nt: TGTGCCAGCAACGTTGATCTAGCGGGGGGTTCGCATACGCAGTATTTT